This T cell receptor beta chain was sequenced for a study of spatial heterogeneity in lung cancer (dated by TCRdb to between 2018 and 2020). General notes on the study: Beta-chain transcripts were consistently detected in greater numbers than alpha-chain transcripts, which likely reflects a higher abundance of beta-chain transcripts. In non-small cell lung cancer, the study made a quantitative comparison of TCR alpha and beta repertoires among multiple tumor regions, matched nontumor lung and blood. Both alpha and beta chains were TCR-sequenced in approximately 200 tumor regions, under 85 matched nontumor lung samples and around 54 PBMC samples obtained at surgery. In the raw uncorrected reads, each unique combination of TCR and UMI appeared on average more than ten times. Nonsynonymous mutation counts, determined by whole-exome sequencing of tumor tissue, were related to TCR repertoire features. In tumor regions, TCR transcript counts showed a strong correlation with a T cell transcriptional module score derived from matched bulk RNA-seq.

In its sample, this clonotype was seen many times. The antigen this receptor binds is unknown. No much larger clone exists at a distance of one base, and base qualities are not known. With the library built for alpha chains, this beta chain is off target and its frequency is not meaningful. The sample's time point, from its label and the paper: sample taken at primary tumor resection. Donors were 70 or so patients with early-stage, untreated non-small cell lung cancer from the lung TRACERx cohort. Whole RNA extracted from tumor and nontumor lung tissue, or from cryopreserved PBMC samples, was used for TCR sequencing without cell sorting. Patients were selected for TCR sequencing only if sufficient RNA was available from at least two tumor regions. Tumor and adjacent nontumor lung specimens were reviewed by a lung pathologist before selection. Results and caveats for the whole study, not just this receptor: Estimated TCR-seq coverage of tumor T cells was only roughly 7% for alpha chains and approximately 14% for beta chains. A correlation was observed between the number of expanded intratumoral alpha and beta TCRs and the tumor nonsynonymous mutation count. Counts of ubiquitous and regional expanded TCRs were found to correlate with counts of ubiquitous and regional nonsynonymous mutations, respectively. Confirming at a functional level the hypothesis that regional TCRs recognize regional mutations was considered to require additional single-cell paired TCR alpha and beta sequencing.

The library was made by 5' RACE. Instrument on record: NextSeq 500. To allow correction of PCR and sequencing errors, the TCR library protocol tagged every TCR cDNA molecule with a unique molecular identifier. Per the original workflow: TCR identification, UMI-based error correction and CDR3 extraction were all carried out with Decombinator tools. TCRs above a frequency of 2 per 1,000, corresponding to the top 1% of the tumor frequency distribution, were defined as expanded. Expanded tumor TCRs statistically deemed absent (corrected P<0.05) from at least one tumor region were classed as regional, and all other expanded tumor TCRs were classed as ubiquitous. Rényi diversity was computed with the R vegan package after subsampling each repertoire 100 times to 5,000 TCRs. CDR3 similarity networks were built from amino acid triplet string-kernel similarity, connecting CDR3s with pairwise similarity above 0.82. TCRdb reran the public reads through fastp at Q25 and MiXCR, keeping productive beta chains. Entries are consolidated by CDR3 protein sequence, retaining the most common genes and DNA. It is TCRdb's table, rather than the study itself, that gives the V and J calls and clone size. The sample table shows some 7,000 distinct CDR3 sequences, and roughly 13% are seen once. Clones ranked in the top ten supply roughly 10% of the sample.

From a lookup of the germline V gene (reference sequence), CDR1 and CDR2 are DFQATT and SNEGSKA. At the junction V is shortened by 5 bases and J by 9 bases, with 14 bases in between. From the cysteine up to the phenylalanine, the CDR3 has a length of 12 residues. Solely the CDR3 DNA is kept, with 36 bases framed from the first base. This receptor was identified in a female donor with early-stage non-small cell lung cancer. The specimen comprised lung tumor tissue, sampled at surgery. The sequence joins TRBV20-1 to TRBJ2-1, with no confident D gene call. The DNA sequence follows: TGCAGTGCTCCGCGCGGCTGGAGTGAGCAGTTCTTC. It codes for CSAPRGWSEQFF.